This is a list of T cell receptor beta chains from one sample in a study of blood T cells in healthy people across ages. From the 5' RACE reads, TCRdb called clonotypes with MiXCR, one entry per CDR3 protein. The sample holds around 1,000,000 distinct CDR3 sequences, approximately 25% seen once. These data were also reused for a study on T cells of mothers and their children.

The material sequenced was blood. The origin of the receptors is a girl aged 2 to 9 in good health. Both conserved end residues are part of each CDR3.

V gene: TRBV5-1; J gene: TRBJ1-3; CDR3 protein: CASSPPGSSGNTIYF
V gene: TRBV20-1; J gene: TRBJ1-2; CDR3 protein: CSAPDRWDGYTF
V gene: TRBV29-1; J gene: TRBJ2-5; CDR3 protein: CSAEGVARSQETQYF
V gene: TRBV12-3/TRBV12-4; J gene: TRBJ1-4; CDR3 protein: CASSPGVGWEKLFF
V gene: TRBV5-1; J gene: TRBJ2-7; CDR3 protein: CASSFVGGSNEQYF
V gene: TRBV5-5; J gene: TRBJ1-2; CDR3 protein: CASSFRENYGYTF
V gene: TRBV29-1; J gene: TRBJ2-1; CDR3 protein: CSVIDFFNEQFF
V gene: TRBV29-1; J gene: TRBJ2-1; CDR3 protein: CSVSSGSSYNEQFF
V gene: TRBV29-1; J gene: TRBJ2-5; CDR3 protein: CSVEWQAQETQYF
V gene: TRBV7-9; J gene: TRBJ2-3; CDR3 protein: CASSPRLGGAQYF
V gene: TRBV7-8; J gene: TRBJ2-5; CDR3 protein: CASSLASSGRETQYF
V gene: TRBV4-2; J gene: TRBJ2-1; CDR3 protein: CASSQGGDLRNEQFF
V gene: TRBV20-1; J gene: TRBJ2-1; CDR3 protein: CSARNRDGVSYNEQFF
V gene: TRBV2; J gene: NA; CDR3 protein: CASRGQVSRTQYF
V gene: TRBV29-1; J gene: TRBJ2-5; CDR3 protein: CSVVQVQETQYF
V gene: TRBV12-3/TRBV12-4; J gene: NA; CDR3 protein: CASSPGGGVQNEQFF
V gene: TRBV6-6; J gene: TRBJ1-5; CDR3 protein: CASEYAQRGSNQPQHF
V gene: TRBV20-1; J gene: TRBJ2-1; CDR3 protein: CSAILVSYNEQFF
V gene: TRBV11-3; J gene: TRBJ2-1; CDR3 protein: CASSAGDNEQFF
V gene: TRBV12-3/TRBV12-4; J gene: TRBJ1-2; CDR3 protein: CASSPGTGRNYGYTF
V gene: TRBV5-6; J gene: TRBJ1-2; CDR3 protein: CASSLYGDYGYTF
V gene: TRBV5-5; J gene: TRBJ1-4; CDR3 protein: CASSSQGARLEKLFF
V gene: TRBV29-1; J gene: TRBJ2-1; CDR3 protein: CSVEEGTRNEQFF
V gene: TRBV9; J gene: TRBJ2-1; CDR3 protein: CASSVAGGDLNEQFF
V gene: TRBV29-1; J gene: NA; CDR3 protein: CSVTSLGTKSGEQYF
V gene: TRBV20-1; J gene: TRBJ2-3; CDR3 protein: CSARDQTSGTDTQYF
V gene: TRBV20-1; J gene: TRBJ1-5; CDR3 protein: CSARDIKRGAQHF
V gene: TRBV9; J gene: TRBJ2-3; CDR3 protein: CASSPPRDSSTDTQYF
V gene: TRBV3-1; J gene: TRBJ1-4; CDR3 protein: CASSHGGLGEKLFF
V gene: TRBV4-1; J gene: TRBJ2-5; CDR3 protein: CASSQAGFRGEETQYF
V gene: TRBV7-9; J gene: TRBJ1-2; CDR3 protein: CASSPRGREGGYTF
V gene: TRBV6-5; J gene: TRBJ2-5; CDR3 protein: CASSPTGGWETQYF
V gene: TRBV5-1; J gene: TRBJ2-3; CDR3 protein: CASSQHADTQYF
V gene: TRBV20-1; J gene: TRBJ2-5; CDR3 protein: CSADDGATLGETQYF
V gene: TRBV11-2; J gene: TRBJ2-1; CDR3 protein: CASSLGAGGTNEQFF
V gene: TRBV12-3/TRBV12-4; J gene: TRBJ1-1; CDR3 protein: CASNRGATEAFF
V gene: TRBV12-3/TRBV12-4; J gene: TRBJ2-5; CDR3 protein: CASSMGIQETQYF
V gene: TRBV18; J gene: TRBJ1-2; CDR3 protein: CASSLPTGPANYGYTF
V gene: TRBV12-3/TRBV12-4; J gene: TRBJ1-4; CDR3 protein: CASSSGTSGEKLFF
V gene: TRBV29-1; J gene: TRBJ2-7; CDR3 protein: CSVDETGYRGEQYF
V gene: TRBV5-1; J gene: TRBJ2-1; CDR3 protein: CASSLAVTSGRGGYNEQFF
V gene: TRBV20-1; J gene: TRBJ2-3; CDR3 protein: CSARVAPRILTDTQYF
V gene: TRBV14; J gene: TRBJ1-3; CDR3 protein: CASSPGGDYGNTIYF
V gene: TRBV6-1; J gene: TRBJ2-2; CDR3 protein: CASIGQPAGELFF
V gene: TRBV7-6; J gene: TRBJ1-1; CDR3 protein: CASSSGQGDPDTEAFF
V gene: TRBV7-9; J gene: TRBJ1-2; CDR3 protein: CASSLALGSSYGYTF
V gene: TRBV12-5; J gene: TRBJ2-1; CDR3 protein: CASGSSTVDNEQFF
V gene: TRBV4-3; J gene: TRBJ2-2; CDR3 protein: CASSHTSYQGFGELLF
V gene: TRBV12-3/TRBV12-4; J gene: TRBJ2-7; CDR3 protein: CASSPGTGYPQQYF
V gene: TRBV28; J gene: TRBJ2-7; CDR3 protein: CASDLAGGPNEQYF
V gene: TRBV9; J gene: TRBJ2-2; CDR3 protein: CASSVDRGNTGELFF
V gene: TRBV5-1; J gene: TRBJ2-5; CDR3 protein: CASSSGTGSGTQYF
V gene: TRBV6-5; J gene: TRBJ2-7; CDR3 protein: CASSYSRDRVKDKAYEQYF
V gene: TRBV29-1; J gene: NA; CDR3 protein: CSVERQNSYEQYF